These 21 T cell receptor beta chains share one sample of origin, sequenced in a study of neurological immune-mediated disorders. TCRdb recomputed calls from the 5' RACE reads with MiXCR, one row per CDR3 protein. Among 40,000 to 60,000 distinct CDR3 sequences listed, around 3.3% were seen once. Sequencing used PBMCs. Receptors originate from a man between 35 and 55 years old with multiple sclerosis.

This clonotype came up many times. The chain combines TRBV14 with TRBJ2-5; D might be TRBD1 (6 bases). This CDR3 comprises 15 residues. CDR1 is SGHDN, CDR2 FVKESK, per germline. The V and J ends lost 5 bases and 3 bases respectively, with 16 bases between them. The CDR3 loop reads CASSTGRWDKETQYF. The DNA of the CDR3 is TGTGCCAGCAGCACGGGGCGATGGGACAAAGAGACCCAGTACTTC.

This clonotype was picked up many times. The genes are TRBV30 and TRBJ1-5; D is undetermined. CDR1 and CDR2 (germline): GTSNPN, SVGIG (reference sequence). Trimming removed 0 bases at V and 6 bases at J, with 15 bases between. The CDR3 has 15 amino acids. The CDR3 region has the DNA TGTGCCTGGAGTGTAGGCGGGGTGGACGTTCAGCCCCAGCATTTT. Encoded protein: CAWSVGGVDVQPQHF.

This clonotype was counted between two and nine times. V is TRBV5-1 and J is TRBJ2-3; D is ambiguous. Trimming stripped 0 bases from V and 3 bases from J, with 8 bases between. From germline, CDR1 is SGHRS and CDR2 YFSETQ. The CDR3 runs 14 residues. The CDR3 sequence is CASSLESRTDTQYF. DNA of the CDR3: TGCGCCAGCAGCTTGGAGAGTAGGACAGATACGCAGTATTTT.

This clonotype was observed at least ten times. This sequence joins TRBV5-1 and TRBJ1-3; 7 bases are a match to TRBD1. Germline assignment: CDR1 SGHRS and CDR2 YFSETQ. The CDR3 is 16 amino acids. V lost 1 base to trimming and J lost 1 base; unmatched junction nucleotides: 5. The CDR3 DNA follows: TGCGCCAGCAGCTTGTTCGGGACAGCATCTGGAAACACCATATATTTT. Amino acid sequence: CASSLFGTASGNTIYF.

This clonotype was counted ten times or more. The chain combines TRBV7-3 with TRBJ2-4, with a weak D call TRBD1 (6 bases). Trimming shortened V by 5 bases and J by 6 bases, and 17 bases separated the two germline ends. There are 15 residues in the CDR3. Germline V gene data show CDR1 as SGHTA and CDR2 as FQGTGA. Written as DNA, the CDR3 is TGTGCCAGCAGCCTAGGGGTGGGGGCATTAAACATTCAGTACTTC. Translated: CASSLGVGALNIQYF.

There are many counts of this clonotype. The CDR3 DNA sequence: TGTGCCAGCAGCCAAAGTGGGGATAGCACAGATACGCAGTATTTT. Its protein product is CASSQSGDSTDTQYF. The chain recombines TRBV7-3 with TRBJ2-3; unclear D gene. The V end lost 5 bases, the J end lost 0 bases, and 12 bases lay between the germline ends. The length of the CDR3 is 15 residues. Germline CDR1 SGHTA, CDR2 FQGTGA.

This clonotype has at least ten counts. The chain links TRBV20-1 to TRBJ1-6; perhaps TRBD1 as D (5 bases). CDR3 length: 17 residues. CDR1 DFQATT and CDR2 SNEGSKA come from the germline V gene (reference sequence). Trimming cost V 0 bases and J 4 bases, with 16 bases left between them. The CDR3 sequence: CSARDGGSTRYNSPLHF. In DNA, the CDR3 is TGCAGTGCTAGAGATGGGGGTTCAACCCGATATAATTCACCCCTCCACTTT.

This clonotype was seen at least ten times. The chain's CDR3 is CASSQESRSYQPQHF. The CDR3 DNA reads TGCGCCAGCAGCCAAGAGTCGAGGTCCTATCAGCCCCAGCATTTT. V usage is TRBV4-1 and J usage is TRBJ1-5; D is undetermined. V dropped 0 bases and J dropped 5 bases, with 11 bases sitting between them. The CDR3 totals 15 residues. CDR1 is MGHRA, CDR2 YSYEKL, per germline.

In this sample, this clonotype turned up many times. The rearrangement joins TRBV6-1 to TRBJ2-3; D might be TRBD1 (6 bases). The CDR3 is 13 residues long. The V gene's germline CDR1 is MNHNS and CDR2 SASEGT. Trimming took off 7 bases at V and 4 bases at J, with 12 bases between the two ends. CDR3 sequence: CASTIDRPDTQYF. The CDR3 DNA reads TGTGCCAGCACCATCGACAGGCCAGATACGCAGTATTTT.

This clonotype was recorded many times. This rearrangement joins TRBV19 to TRBJ2-5; 8 bases agree with TRBD2. CDR3 length equals 15 residues. The V gene's germline CDR1 is LNHDA and CDR2 SQIVND (reference sequence). After removal of 3 bases from V and 2 bases from J, the junction contained 5 bases not matched to a gene. CDR3 amino acids: CASSMGLAGQETQYF. The CDR3 DNA sequence: TGTGCCAGTAGTATGGGGTTAGCGGGGCAAGAGACCCAGTACTTC. Together with reference TRBV19 and TRBJ2-5, the CDR3 gives the full variable domain: DGGITQSPKYLFRKEGQNVTLSCEQNLNHDAMYWYRQDPGQGLRLIYYSQIVNDFQKGDIAEGYSVSREKKESFPLTVTSAQKNPTAFYLCASSMGLAGQETQYFGPGTRLLVL.

This clonotype was detected ten times or more. The chain joins TRBV5-1 to TRBJ1-2, with 7 bases identical to TRBD1. V shed 4 bases and J 2 bases; nucleotides not matched to a gene: 2. Germline CDR1 SGHRS, CDR2 YFSETQ. The CDR3 runs 13 residues. As DNA, the CDR3 is TGCGCCAGCAGCCTGGGACAGAACTATGGCTACACCTTC. Its translation: CASSLGQNYGYTF. Full variable domain (outside the CDR3, taken from reference TRBV5-1 and TRBJ1-2): KAGVTQTPRYLIKTRGQQVTLSCSPISGHRSVSWYQQTPGQGLQFLFEYFSETQRNKGNFPGRFSGRQFSNSRSEMNVSTLELGDSALYLCASSLGQNYGYTFGSGTRLTVV.

There are many counts of this clonotype. V gene TRBV20-1 combines with J gene TRBJ1-5, with TRBD1 matching over 10 bases. This CDR3 comprises 15 residues. Trimming cost V 3 bases and J 5 bases; bases outside gene matches: 7. CDR1 is DFQATT and CDR2 is SNEGSKA in the germline V gene (reference sequence). The CDR3 region has the DNA TGCAGTGCTAGCGAAACAGGGACAGGGGATCAGCCCCAGCATTTT. Residues: CSASETGTGDQPQHF.

This clonotype was counted only a few times. The chain joins TRBV6-6 to TRBJ2-7; 10 nucleotides match TRBD1. The germline V gene encodes CDR1 MNHNY and CDR2 SVGAGI (reference sequence). This CDR3 region has 16 residues. V lost 4 bases, J lost 2 bases, and 8 bases stayed unmatched. The CDR3 DNA is TGTGCCAGCAGTTCTCAACCGGGACAGGGGACCTACGAGCAGTACTTC. Its protein product is CASSSQPGQGTYEQYF.

In its sample, this clonotype was seen a few times. This chain connects TRBV7-3 to TRBJ2-2; TRBD1 might be the D (6 bases). The CDR3 is 15 amino acids. The ends were cut back, 5 bases at V and 1 base at J, with 11 bases in the middle. Germline V gene data show CDR1 as SGHTA and CDR2 as FQGTGA. This chain's CDR3 is CASSPTGLNTGELFF. CDR3 sequence (DNA): TGTGCCAGCAGCCCCACAGGGTTGAACACCGGGGAGCTGTTTTTT.

This clonotype was detected many times. The rearrangement links TRBV5-6 to TRBJ2-7; 8 positions agree with TRBD1. Per germline, CDR1 SGHDT and CDR2 YYEEEE. The length of the CDR3 is 14 residues. The V and J ends lost 3 bases and 5 bases, in that order; junction bases with no gene match: 7. CDR3 sequence (DNA): TGTGCCAGCAGCTGGGACAGGTACCTAGACGAGCAGTACTTC. Translating it yields CASSWDRYLDEQYF.

In its sample, this clonotype was seen many times. A read error may produce the germline difference seen at one junction end. The V gene is TRBV20-1, the J gene TRBJ1-6; 8 bases fit TRBD1. The CDR3 totals 13 residues. From germline, CDR1 is DFQATT and CDR2 SNEGSKA (reference sequence). The CDR3 sequence is CSATGQGNSPLNF. In nucleotides, the CDR3 is TGCAGTGCTACTGGACAGGGAAATTCACCCCTCAACTTT.

This clonotype was recorded many times. The CDR3 DNA reads TGTGCCAGCAGCTTCTCAGGGGGCGGCGGTGAAAAACTGTTTTTT. Translation: CASSFSGGGGEKLFF. The chain is built from TRBV7-9 and TRBJ1-4, with 8 nucleotides matching TRBD1. Germline-derived CDR1 and CDR2 are SEHNR and FQNEAQ (reference sequence). Trimming at V came to 3 bases and at J to 7 bases, leaving 7 bases not matched to a gene. This CDR3 has 15 residues. Looking up the rest from reference TRBV7-9 and TRBJ1-4 gives the full variable domain: DTGVSQNPRHKITKRGQNVTFRCDPISEHNRLYWYRQTLGQGPEFLTYFQNEAQLEKSRLLSDRFSAERPKGSFSTLEIQRTEQGDSAMYLCASSFSGGGGEKLFFGSGTQLSVL.

This clonotype was detected many times. Written as DNA, the CDR3 is TGTGCCAGCAGCGTAAGAGACTACCCCCGGGGCACAGATACGCAGTATTTT. This sequence encodes CASSVRDYPRGTDTQYF. The V call is TRBV9, the J call TRBJ2-3; the D gene is possibly TRBD2 (5 bases). The V and J ends lost 1 base and 1 base respectively, with 16 bases between them. In germline, CDR1 is SGDLS, CDR2 YYNGEE. The CDR3 is 17 residues long. The variable domain in full, with the rest retrieved from reference TRBV9 and TRBJ2-3, is DSGVTQTPKHLITATGQRVTLRCSPRSGDLSVYWYQQSLDQGLQFLIQYYNGEERAKGNILERFSAQQFPDLHSELNLSSLELGDSALYFCASSVRDYPRGTDTQYFGPGTRLTVL.

This clonotype was seen at least ten times. This chain's CDR3 is CASSLTTGVETQYF. As DNA, the CDR3 is TGTGCCAGCAGCTTGACGACAGGGGTAGAAACGCAGTATTTT. This sequence joins TRBV7-2 and TRBJ2-3; 8 bases agree with TRBD1. In germline, CDR1 is SGHTA, CDR2 FQGNSA. The CDR3 extends over 14 amino acids. With V trimmed by 3 bases and J by 9 bases, 8 bases remained unmatched.

The chain recombines TRBV6-1 with TRBJ2-3; 7 bases fit TRBD1. The CDR3 runs 15 residues. The junction had 5 bases not matched to a gene; V was cut back by 3 bases and J by 2 bases. Germline-derived CDR1 and CDR2 are MNHNS and SASEGT. The CDR3, as DNA: TGTGCCAGCAGTGATCGGACAGGATCCACAGATACGCAGTATTTT. It yields the protein CASSDRTGSTDTQYF.

This clonotype was seen repeatedly, ten times or more. The chain carries TRBV6-5 and TRBJ1-2; D ambiguous. V lost 0 bases and J lost 0, with 11 bases in between. Germline V gene sequence: CDR1 MNHEY, CDR2 SVGAGI. The CDR3 extends over 16 amino acids. The CDR3 coding sequence is TGTGCCAGCAGTTACTCGGCAGGATTTACTAACTATGGCTACACCTTC. Its protein product is CASSYSAGFTNYGYTF.